This TCR beta chain was captured in a study of blood T cells in healthy people across ages. In germline, CDR1 is DFQATT, CDR2 SNEGSKA (reference sequence). This CDR3 is built from 17 residues. The table lists this clonotype with a few counts. Its antigen is unidentified. An end of the junction does not agree with germline; a read error may underlie this. The study's findings and limits: When set beside aged donors, long-lived donors presented more naive CD4+ cells and higher diversity.

For the second PCR, which ran for about 7 to 12 cycles, a sample-barcoded 5' primer and a J-beta primer mix were used. A template-switch adaptor containing 12 random nucleotides labeled each cDNA molecule. Individual samples furnished no less than 3 million CDR3-containing paired-end reads apiece. TCRdb reanalysed the 5' RACE reads using MiXCR and keeps one entry per CDR3 protein. The table includes about 720,000 distinct CDR3 sequences, about a fifth detected once. What was sequenced was blood. This TCR was sampled from a man aged 70 or older in good health. J is TRBJ1-1 and V is TRBV20-1; D not certain. The CDR3 nucleotides are TGCAGTGCTAGAGATCGGTTCGCGGGAACGATGAACGCTGAAGCTTTCTTT. It encodes CSARDRFAGTMNAEAFF.